This is a list of T cell receptor beta chains from one sample in a study of shared clonotypes between healthy human individuals. Libraries were prepared by immunoSEQ multiplex PCR; TCRdb keeps only in-frame clonotypes and omits some of them. This sample has roughly 1.5 million clones, with approximately 98% found just once. The sample taken for sequencing was naive CD4+ T cells sorted from blood. Receptor source: a young man in good health. The CDR3 runs from the conserved cysteine through the conserved F or W. The D gene is left open where the match is weak. Where a row states a size, it is once, few, many or the class of an expanded clone; other rows omit it.

TRBV6-1	.	few	TRBJ1-1	TGTGCCAGCAGTGAAACGAGGGGGGGGCCCGATAACACTGAAGCTTTCTTT	CASSETRGGPDNTEAFF
TRBV28	.	.	TRBJ1-1	TGTGCCAGCAGGAAAGTCATGAACACTGAAGCTTTCTTT	CASRKVMNTEAFF
TRBV6-5	.	.	TRBJ1-3	TGTGCCAGCAGCCGGGGTGGCGGAAACACCATATATTTT	CASSRGGGNTIYF
TRBV7-2	.	.	TRBJ1-1	TGTGCCAGCAGCTTAGTTCCTGAAGCTTTCTTT	CASSLVPEAFF
TRBV2	.	.	TRBJ2-5	TGTGCCACCTCAGGGGTGGTTGAGGAGACCCAGTACTTC	CATSGVVEETQYF
TRBV4-1	TRBD1	.	TRBJ2-2	TGCGCCAGCAGCAACTCCGGGACAGGGTTCGGGGAGCTGTTTTTT	CASSNSGTGFGELFF
TRBV28	TRBD1	.	TRBJ1-2	TGTGCCAGCAGGTTACAGGGGGCGCGTGGCTACACCTTC	CASRLQGARGYTF
TRBV15	.	.	TRBJ2-7	TGTGCCACCAGCACCATTGCGTCGGGACGGGGCCGCTTCTCGGACGAGCAGTACTTC	CATSTIASGRGRFSDEQYF
TRBV19	.	.	TRBJ2-5	TGTGCCAGTAGTATTTCGGGCCAAGAGACCCAGTACTTC	CASSISGQETQYF
TRBV29-1	TRBD2	.	TRBJ2-1	TGCAGCGTCGGGGGGAATGAGCAGTTCTTC	CSVGGNEQFF
TRBV6-1	.	.	TRBJ1-4	TGTGCCAGCAGTGTCACATCAACTAATGAAAAACTGTTTTTT	CASSVTSTNEKLFF
TRBV5-1	.	.	TRBJ2-7	TGCGCCAGCAGCGGCGTTGCGGGACGCTCCTACGAGCAGTACTTC	CASSGVAGRSYEQYF
TRBV10-1	.	.	TRBJ2-1	TGCGCCAGCAGTGTAGGCTATAACAATGAGCAGTTCTTC	CASSVGYNNEQFF
TRBV28	.	once	TRBJ1-2	TGTGCCAGCAGTTTTAACAGTTTCGGCTACACCTTC	CASSFNSFGYTF
TRBV9	.	.	TRBJ2-3	TGTGCCAGCAGATTAGACGGGGGTAGCGGCCCAGATACGCAGTATTTT	CASRLDGGSGPDTQYF
TRBV2	.	.	TRBJ1-2	TGTGCCAGCAGCGCTAGACAGGCCTTTTATGGCTACACCTTC	CASSARQAFYGYTF
TRBV29-1	TRBD2	.	TRBJ2-3	TGCAGCGCCCTATATGGACTAGCGGGAGCAGATACGCAGTATTTT	CSALYGLAGADTQYF
TRBV29-1	.	.	TRBJ2-7	TGCAGCGCCAAGGGGAACTACGAGCAGTACTTC	CSAKGNYEQYF
TRBV11-2	TRBD1	.	TRBJ2-3	TGTGCCAGCAGCTTAGGGGACAGGGGGCGGACAGATACGCAGTATTTT	CASSLGDRGRTDTQYF
TRBV19	.	.	TRBJ2-3	TGTGCCAGTAGTACACCGGGCCAGGGAGTGTATACGCAGTATTTT	CASSTPGQGVYTQYF
TRBV6-6	.	.	TRBJ2-3	TGTGCCAGCAGTTACGGGGGTTTACCAGATACGCAGTATTTT	CASSYGGLPDTQYF
TRBV5-6	TRBD2	.	TRBJ2-7	TGTGCCAGCAGCTTCGGGAGACTAGCTTTTAAAAGCTCCTACGAGCAGTACTTC	CASSFGRLAFKSSYEQYF
TRBV5-1	.	once	TRBJ2-4	TGCGCCAGCAGCTTGTCCAGTCAGGGGAACCCGTACTTC	CASSLSSQGNPYF
TRBV5-4	.	.	TRBJ1-3	TGTGCCAGCAGCCCCGGGAGGCGAAACACCATATATTTT	CASSPGRRNTIYF
TRBV7-8	TRBD2	.	TRBJ2-3	TGTGCCAGCAGCTTAGGTGTAGCGGGAGGGCATAGCACAGATACGCAGTATTTT	CASSLGVAGGHSTDTQYF
TRBV5-6	TRBD1	.	TRBJ2-5	TGTGCCAGCAGCCCCCACGGGACAGGGCAAGAGACCCAGTACTTC	CASSPHGTGQETQYF
TRBV7-2	TRBD2	.	TRBJ2-3	TGTGCCAGCAGTCTTACCCTTGGTAGCGGGAGCTTGGGTGCAGATACGCAGTATTTT	CASSLTLGSGSLGADTQYF
TRBV7-9	TRBD1	.	TRBJ1-1	TGTGCCAGCAGCTTACAGGGGGCGCGAGAAACTGAAGCTTTCTTT	CASSLQGARETEAFF
TRBV27	.	.	TRBJ2-7	TGTGCCAGCAGTTTTCGAGATGGCTCCTACGAGCAGTACTTC	CASSFRDGSYEQYF
TRBV5-1	.	.	TRBJ2-7	TGCGCCAGCAGCCCGTCCGGGTGGAACTACGAGCAGTACTTC	CASSPSGWNYEQYF
TRBV4-3	TRBD2	.	TRBJ2-7	TGCGCCAGCAGCCAATGGGGCCAGACTAGCAGGCCCTACGAGCAGTACTTC	CASSQWGQTSRPYEQYF
TRBV19	.	.	TRBJ2-4	TGTGCCAGTAGTAGGGGACTGTTAGGAAACATTCAGTACTTC	CASSRGLLGNIQYF
TRBV5-1	.	.	TRBJ2-1	TGCGCCAGCAGCTTGGGACTATACAATGAGCAGTTCTTC	CASSLGLYNEQFF
TRBV6-5	TRBD2	.	TRBJ2-5	TGTGCCAGTCGAGGGGAGGGGTTAGAGACCCAGTACTTC	CASRGEGLETQYF
TRBV7-2	.	.	TRBJ2-1	TGTGCCAGCAGCCGTGATGTCAGTGAGCAGTTCTTC	CASSRDVSEQFF
TRBV2	.	.	TRBJ2-3	TGTGCCAGCAGGGTAGGCACAGATACGCAGTATTTT	CASRVGTDTQYF
TRBV10-1	TRBD1	.	TRBJ2-7	TGCGCCAGCAGCCGGGACAGGGGTTACGAGCAGTACTTC	CASSRDRGYEQYF
TRBV7-2	.	.	TRBJ2-4	TGTGCCAGCAGCTCCGACGGCAGGGCAGGGATTCAGTACTTC	CASSSDGRAGIQYF
TRBV5-1	TRBD2	.	TRBJ2-7	TGCGCCAGCAGCGGAGGACTAGCGGGAGCTAGCGAGCAGTACTTC	CASSGGLAGASEQYF
TRBV7-6	.	.	TRBJ2-1	TGTGCCAGCAGCTTATTAGGCGCAGGAGGCGGCAGCTCCTACAATGAGCAGTTCTTC	CASSLLGAGGGSSYNEQFF
TRBV5-1	TRBD2	.	TRBJ2-5	TGCGCCAGCAGCTCTCCCGGCACTAGCGGGGGCCAAGAGACCCAGTACTTC	CASSSPGTSGGQETQYF
TRBV18	TRBD2	.	TRBJ2-6	TGTGCCAGCTCATCCACTCCTGATCCGGGGGGGTCTGGGGCCAACGTCCTGACTTTC	CASSSTPDPGGSGANVLTF
TRBV9	.	once	TRBJ2-5	TGTGCCAGCAGCGTACAAGCAGGGGAAGAGACCCAGTACTTC	CASSVQAGEETQYF
TRBV18	.	.	TRBJ2-1	TGTGCCAGCTCACCCAATTCGCTTTCCACGGGAGCAATTAACTACAATGAGCAGTTCTTC	CASSPNSLSTGAINYNEQFF
TRBV7-2	.	.	TRBJ2-7	TGTGCCAGCAGCTTAGGACAGGCACCTCGGGAGCAGTACTTC	CASSLGQAPREQYF
TRBV4-2	.	.	TRBJ1-4	TGTGCCAGCAGCCCCCTGGAGGTCGGTGGTGAAAAACTGTTTTTT	CASSPLEVGGEKLFF
TRBV6-6	.	.	TRBJ2-6	TGTGCCAGCAGTTACTTTAAATCTGGGGCCAACGTCCTGACTTTC	CASSYFKSGANVLTF
TRBV11-2	.	once	TRBJ2-5	TGTGCCAGCAGCAAAGGGTTTCAAGAGACCCAGTACTTC	CASSKGFQETQYF
TRBV9	.	.	TRBJ2-1	TGTGCCAGCAGCGTATCCGGTAGCTCCTACAATGAGCAGTTCTTC	CASSVSGSSYNEQFF
TRBV9	.	.	TRBJ2-7	TGTGCCAGCAGCGTAGGGGTTTCTGGGCTTGGCGAGCAGTACTTC	CASSVGVSGLGEQYF
TRBV10-3	.	.	TRBJ2-1	TGTGCCATCAGCTCTGGGGGCTACAATGAGCAGTTCTTC	CAISSGGYNEQFF
TRBV30	TRBD2	.	TRBJ2-3	TGTGCCTGGATTATAGCGGGGGGGGGCACAGATACGCAGTATTTT	CAWIIAGGGTDTQYF
TRBV7-9	TRBD1	once	TRBJ1-4	TGTGCCAGCAGCTACTCCCAGGGGGCTAATGAAAAACTGTTTTTT	CASSYSQGANEKLFF
TRBV10-3	.	.	TRBJ2-6	TGTGCCATCAGTGCAGGGATTTCGGGCAACGTCCTGACTTTC	CAISAGISGNVLTF
TRBV7-8	.	.	TRBJ2-7	TGTGCCAGCAGCCCTTCCGGGACACCAGCTTTAGCCTACGAGCAGTACTTC	CASSPSGTPALAYEQYF
TRBV9	.	once	TRBJ1-4	TGTGCCAGCAGCGTAGGGCAGTTAAATGAAAAACTGTTTTTT	CASSVGQLNEKLFF
TRBV27	TRBD2	.	TRBJ2-1	TGTGCCAGCAGTGTGCTTAGCGGGGGTCCCTCCTACAATGAGCAGTTCTTC	CASSVLSGGPSYNEQFF
TRBV28	TRBD2	.	TRBJ2-1	TGTGCCAGCAGGCATAGCGGGAGAGGCGAGCAGTTCTTC	CASRHSGRGEQFF
TRBV9	.	.	TRBJ2-7	TGTGCCAGCAGCGTAGGTGTGGGGGTCATTTACGAGCAGTACTTC	CASSVGVGVIYEQYF